What follows is one TCR beta chain and its context. Its matching antigen is unknown. This was a deep-level run. Sequencing of unsorted PBMC DNA was carried out using ten immunoSEQ deep assay plates. The table came from immunoSEQ multiplex PCR; TCRdb's copy has only in-frame clones and leaves some out. The top ten hold roughly 13% of the sample, which has approximately 470,000 clones, more than 65% seen once. V trimming: 2 bases; J trimming: 2 bases; junction bases outside the gene matches: 8. CDR1 is MNHEY and CDR2 is SMNVEV in the germline V gene (reference sequence). This CDR3 is 17 amino acids long. The record originates from a study of shared clonotypes between healthy human individuals. There were no recent acute infections or vaccinations among the donors, who were healthy HIV-negative adults. General study findings and limits: Sampling was confined to blood; repertoires within tissues likely differ.

The TCR was taken from a woman aged 40 to 50 in good health. Some clones in this sample may be carry-over from other donors' samples. This chain links TRBV27 with TRBJ2-3; 9 nucleotides align to TRBD2. Specimen: PBMCs. The CDR3 reads CASSLRAGGPITDTQYF. Written as DNA, the CDR3 is TGTGCCAGCAGTTTACGAGCGGGAGGTCCAATCACAGATACGCAGTATTTT.